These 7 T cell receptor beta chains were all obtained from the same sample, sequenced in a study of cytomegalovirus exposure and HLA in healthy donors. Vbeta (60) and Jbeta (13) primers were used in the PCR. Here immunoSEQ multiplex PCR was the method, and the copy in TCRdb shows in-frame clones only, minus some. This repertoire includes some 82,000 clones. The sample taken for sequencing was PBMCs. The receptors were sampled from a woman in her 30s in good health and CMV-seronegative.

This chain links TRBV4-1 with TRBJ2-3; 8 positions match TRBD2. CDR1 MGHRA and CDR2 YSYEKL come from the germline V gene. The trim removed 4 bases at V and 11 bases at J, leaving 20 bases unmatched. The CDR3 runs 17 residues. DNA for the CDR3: TGCGCCAGCAGCCTCCCGATCACAGCGGGGGACCCAGGGATGCAGTATTTT. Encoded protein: CASSLPITAGDPGMQYF.

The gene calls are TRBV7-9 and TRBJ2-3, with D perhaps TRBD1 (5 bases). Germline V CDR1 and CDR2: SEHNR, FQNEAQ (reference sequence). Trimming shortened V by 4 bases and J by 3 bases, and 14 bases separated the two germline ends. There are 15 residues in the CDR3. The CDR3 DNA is TGTGCCAGCAGCTCAGGGTGGCAGTTAACAGATACGCAGTATTTT. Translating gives CASSSGWQLTDTQYF.

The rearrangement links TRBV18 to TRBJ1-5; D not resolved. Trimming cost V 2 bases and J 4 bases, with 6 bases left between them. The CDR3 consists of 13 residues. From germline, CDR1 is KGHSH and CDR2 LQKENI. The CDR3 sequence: CASSPGRNQPQHF. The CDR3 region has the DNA TGTGCCAGCTCACCAGGCAGAAATCAGCCCCAGCATTTT.

CDR3 sequence reads: CAWSAGGNYGYTF. The CDR3 nucleotides read TGTGCCTGGAGTGCAGGGGGGAACTATGGCTACACCTTC. The chain uses TRBV30 and TRBJ1-2; 7 bases map to TRBD1. This CDR3 comprises 13 residues. CDR1 is GTSNPN and CDR2 is SVGIG in the germline V gene (reference sequence). The V segment lost 1 base and the J segment 2 bases; nucleotides outside the gene matches: 1.

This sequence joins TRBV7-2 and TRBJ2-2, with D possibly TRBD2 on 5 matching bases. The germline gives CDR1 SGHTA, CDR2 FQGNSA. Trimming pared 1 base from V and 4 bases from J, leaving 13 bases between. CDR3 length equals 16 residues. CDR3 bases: TGTGCCAGCAGCTTAGACCCTAGCTGGGCCACCGGGGAGCTGTTTTTT. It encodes CASSLDPSWATGELFF. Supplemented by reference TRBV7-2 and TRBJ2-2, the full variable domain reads GAGVSQSPSNKVTEKGKDVELRCDPISGHTALYWYRQSLGQGLEFLIYFQGNSAPDKSGLPSDRFSAERTGGSVSTLTIQRTQQEDSAVYLCASSLDPSWATGELFFGEGSRLTVL.

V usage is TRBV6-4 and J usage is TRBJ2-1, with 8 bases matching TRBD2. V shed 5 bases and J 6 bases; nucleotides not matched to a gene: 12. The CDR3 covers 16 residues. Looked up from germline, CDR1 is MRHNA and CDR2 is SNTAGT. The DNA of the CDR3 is TGTGCCAGCAGTTCCTCCGGTGGGACTAGTGGCAATGAGCAGTTCTTC. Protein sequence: CASSSSGGTSGNEQFF.

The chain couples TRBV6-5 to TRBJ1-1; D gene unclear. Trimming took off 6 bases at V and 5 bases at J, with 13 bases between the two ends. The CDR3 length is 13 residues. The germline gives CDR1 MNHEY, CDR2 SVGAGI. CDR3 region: CASSLGHGTEAFF. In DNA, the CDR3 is TGTGCCAGCAGCCTGGGCCATGGTACTGAAGCTTTCTTT.